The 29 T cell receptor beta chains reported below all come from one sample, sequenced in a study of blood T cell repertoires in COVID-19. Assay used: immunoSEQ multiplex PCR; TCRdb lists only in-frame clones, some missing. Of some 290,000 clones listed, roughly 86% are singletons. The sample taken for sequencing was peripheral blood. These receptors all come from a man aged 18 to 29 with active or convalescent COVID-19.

CDR3 in DNA: TGTGCCAGCAGCCAAGCCACACCATATAGCAATCAGCCCCAGCATTTT. Translated: CASSQATPYSNQPQHF. V is TRBV3-1 (or the pseudogene TRBV3-2) and J is TRBJ1-5; no clear D. Germline loops: CDR1 LGHDT, CDR2 YNNKEL (reference sequence). The germline V and J ends were trimmed by 1 base and 0 bases, with 10 bases remaining between them. The CDR3 sequence is 16 residues long.

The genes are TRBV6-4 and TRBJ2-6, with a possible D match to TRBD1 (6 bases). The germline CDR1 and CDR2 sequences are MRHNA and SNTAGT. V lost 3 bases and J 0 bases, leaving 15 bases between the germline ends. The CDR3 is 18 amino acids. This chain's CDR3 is CASSDVGTSSSGANVLTF. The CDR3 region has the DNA TGTGCCAGCAGTGATGTAGGGACATCGAGCTCTGGGGCCAACGTCCTGACTTTC.

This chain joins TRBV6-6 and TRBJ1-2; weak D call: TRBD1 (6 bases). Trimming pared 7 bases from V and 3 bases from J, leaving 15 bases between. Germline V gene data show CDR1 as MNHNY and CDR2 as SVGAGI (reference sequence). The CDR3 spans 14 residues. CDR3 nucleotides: TGTGCCAGCACCCCGCGACCAGGGGACTATGGCTACACCTTC. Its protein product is CASTPRPGDYGYTF.

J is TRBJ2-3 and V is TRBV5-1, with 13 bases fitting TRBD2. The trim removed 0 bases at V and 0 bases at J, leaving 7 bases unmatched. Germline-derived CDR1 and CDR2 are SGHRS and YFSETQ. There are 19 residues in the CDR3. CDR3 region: CASSLESGGLAGSTDTQYF. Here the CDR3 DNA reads TGCGCCAGCAGCTTGGAATCCGGGGGACTAGCGGGGAGCACAGATACGCAGTATTTT.

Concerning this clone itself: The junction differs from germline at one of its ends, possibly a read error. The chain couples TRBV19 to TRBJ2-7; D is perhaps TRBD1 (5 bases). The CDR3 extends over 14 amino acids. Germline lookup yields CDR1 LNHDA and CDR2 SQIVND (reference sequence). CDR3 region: CPQKLGRMTGEQYF. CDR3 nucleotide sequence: TGCCCACAGAAATTGGGGCGGATGACGGGCGAGCAGTACTTC.

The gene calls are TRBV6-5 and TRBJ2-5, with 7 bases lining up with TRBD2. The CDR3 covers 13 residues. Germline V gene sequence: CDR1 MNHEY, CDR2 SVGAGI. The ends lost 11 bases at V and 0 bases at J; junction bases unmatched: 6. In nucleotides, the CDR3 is TGTGCCGCCTCCGGGACTAACCAAGAGACCCAGTACTTC. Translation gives CAASGTNQETQYF.

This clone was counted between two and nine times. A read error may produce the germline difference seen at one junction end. As DNA, the CDR3 is TGCGCCAGCAGCTTGTCAGGTGTTCAGGTCTTC. Translated: CASSLSGVQVF. This chain connects TRBV5-1 to TRBJ2-1; D gene ambiguous. Germline V gene lookup returns CDR1 SGHRS and CDR2 YFSETQ. The CDR3 sequence is 11 residues long.

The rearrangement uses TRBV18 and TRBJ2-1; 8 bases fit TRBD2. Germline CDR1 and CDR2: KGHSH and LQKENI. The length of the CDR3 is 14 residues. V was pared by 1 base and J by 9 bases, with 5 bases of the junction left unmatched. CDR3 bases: TGTGCCAGCTCACCACAACGGGGGGGCTCTGAGCAGTTCTTC. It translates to CASSPQRGGSEQFF.

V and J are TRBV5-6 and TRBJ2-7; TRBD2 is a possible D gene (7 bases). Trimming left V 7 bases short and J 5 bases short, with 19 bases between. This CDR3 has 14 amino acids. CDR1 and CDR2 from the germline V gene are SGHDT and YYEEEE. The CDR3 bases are TGTGCCAGCGGGGCCCTAGGGGGGGAGCACGAGCAGTACTTC. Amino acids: CASGALGGEHEQYF.

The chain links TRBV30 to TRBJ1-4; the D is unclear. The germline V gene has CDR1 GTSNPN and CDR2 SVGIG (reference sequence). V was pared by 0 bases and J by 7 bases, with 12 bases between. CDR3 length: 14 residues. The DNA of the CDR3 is TGTGCCTGGAGTGTACTGGGTGGCGGTGAAAAACTGTTTTTT. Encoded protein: CAWSVLGGGEKLFF.

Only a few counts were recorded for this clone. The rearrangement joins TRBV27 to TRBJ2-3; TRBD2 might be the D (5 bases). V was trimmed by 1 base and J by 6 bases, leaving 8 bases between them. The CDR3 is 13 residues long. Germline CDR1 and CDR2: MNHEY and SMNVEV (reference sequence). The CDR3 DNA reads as TGTGCCAGCAGTTTATGGGAGCGGGATACGCAGTATTTT. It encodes CASSLWERDTQYF.

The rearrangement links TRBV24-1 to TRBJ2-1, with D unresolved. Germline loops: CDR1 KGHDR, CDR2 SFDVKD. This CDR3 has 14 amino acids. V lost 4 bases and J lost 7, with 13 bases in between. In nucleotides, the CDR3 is TGTGCCACCAGTGACCCCCCCACAGAAAATGAGCAGTTCTTC. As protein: CATSDPPTENEQFF.

CDR3 nucleotide sequence: TGCAGCGTTGAAGATCAGTGGAGCGTTGAAGCTTTCTTT. Amino acid sequence: CSVEDQWSVEAFF. The chain carries TRBV29-1 and TRBJ1-1; D gene uncertain. Trimming removed 0 bases from V and 7 bases from J, with 12 bases in between. Germline V CDR1 and CDR2: SQVTM, ANQGSEA. The CDR3 is 13 amino acids.

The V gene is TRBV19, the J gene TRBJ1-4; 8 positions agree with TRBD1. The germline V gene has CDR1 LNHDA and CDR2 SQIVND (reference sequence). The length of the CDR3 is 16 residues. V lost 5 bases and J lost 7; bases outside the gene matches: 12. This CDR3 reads CASSPLRTGWTEKLFF. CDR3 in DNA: TGTGCCAGTAGTCCACTTCGGACAGGGTGGACTGAAAAACTGTTTTTT.

CDR3 sequence: CASGGRTGVYTEAFF. Here the CDR3 DNA reads TGTGCCAGCGGAGGTCGGACAGGGGTTTACACTGAAGCTTTCTTT. The chain is built from TRBV2 and TRBJ1-1; 9 bases agree with TRBD1. V shed 8 bases and J 3 bases; nucleotides not matched to a gene: 10. The CDR3 is made up of 15 amino acids. Germline V gene lookup returns CDR1 SNHLY and CDR2 FYNNEI.

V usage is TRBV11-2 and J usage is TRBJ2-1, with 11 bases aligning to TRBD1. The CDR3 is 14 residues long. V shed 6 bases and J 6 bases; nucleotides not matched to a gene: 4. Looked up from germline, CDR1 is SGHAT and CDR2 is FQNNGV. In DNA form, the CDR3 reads TGTGCCAGCAGAACGGGACAGGGGGGCAATGAGCAGTTCTTC. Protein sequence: CASRTGQGGNEQFF. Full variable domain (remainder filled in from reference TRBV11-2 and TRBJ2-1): EAGVAQSPRYKIIEKRQSVAFWCNPISGHATLYWYQQILGQGPKLLIQFQNNGVVDDSQLPKDRFSAERLKGVDSTLKIQPAKLEDSAVYLCASRTGQGGNEQFFGPGTRLTVL.

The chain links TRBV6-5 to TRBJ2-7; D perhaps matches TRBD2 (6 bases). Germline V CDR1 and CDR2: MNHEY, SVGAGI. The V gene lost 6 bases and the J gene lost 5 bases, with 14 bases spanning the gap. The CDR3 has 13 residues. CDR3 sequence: CASSTPGLDEQYF. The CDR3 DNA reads TGTGCCAGCAGCACCCCGGGACTGGACGAGCAGTACTTC.

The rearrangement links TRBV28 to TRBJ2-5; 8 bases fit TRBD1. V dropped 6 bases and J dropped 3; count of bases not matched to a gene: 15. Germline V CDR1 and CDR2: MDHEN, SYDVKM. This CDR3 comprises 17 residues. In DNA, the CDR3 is TGTGCCAGCAGCCCCTGGGGGGCAGGGGGCACCAAAGAGACCCAGTACTTC. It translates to CASSPWGAGGTKETQYF.

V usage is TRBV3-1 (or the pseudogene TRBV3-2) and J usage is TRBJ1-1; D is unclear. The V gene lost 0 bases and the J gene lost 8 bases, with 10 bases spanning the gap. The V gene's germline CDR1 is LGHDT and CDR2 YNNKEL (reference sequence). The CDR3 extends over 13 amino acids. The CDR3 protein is CASSQDVSQEAFF. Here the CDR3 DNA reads TGTGCCAGCAGCCAAGATGTTTCGCAGGAAGCTTTCTTT.

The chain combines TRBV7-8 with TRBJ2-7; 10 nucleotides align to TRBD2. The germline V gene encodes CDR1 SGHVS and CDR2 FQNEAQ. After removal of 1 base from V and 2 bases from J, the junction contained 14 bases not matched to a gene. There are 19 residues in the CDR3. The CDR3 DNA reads TGTGCCAGCAGCTTAGAATTGGGGCGGTACACTAGCGGGGCCTACGAGCAGTACTTC. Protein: CASSLELGRYTSGAYEQYF.

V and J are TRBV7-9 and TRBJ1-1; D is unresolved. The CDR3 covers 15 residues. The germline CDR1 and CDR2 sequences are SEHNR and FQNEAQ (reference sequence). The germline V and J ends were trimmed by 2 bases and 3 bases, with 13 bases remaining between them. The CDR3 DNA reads TGTGCCAGCAGCTTACCACCCCGGGTCGACACTGAAGCTTTCTTT. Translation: CASSLPPRVDTEAFF.

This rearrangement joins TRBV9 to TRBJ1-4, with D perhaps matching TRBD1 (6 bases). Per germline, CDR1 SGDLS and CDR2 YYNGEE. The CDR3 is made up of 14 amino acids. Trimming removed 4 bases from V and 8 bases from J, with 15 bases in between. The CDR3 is CASSRGQNLEKLFF. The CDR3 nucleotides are TGTGCCAGCAGCAGAGGACAGAACTTAGAAAAACTGTTTTTT.

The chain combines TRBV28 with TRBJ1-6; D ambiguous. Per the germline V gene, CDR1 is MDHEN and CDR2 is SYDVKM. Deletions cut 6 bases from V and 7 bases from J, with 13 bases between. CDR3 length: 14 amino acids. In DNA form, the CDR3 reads TGTGCCAGCAGCTTCAATGGAGGAAATTCACCCCTCCACTTT. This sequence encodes CASSFNGGNSPLHF.

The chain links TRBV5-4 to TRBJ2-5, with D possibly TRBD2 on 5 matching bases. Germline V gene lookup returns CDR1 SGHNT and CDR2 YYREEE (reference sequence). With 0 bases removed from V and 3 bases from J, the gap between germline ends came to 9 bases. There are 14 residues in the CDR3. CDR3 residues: CASSLGRGKETQYF. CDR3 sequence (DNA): TGTGCCAGCAGCTTGGGACGGGGAAAAGAGACCCAGTACTTC.

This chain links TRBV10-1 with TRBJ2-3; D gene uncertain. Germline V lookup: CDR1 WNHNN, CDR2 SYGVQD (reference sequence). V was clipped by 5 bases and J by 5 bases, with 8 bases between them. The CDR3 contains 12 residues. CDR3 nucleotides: TGCGCCAGCAGTTCATCGAGAGATACGCAGTATTTT. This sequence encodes CASSSSRDTQYF.

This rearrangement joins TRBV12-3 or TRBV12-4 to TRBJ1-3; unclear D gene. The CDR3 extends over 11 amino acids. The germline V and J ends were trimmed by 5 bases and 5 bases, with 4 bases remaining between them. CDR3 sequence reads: CASSLRNTIYF. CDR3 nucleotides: TGTGCCAGCAGTCTCCGAAACACCATATATTTT.

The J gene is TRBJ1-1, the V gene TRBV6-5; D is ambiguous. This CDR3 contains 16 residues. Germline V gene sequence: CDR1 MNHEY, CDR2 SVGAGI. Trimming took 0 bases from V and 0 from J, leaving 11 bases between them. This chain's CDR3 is CASSYSLTRVNTEAFF. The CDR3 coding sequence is TGTGCCAGCAGTTACTCTTTAACTAGGGTGAACACTGAAGCTTTCTTT.

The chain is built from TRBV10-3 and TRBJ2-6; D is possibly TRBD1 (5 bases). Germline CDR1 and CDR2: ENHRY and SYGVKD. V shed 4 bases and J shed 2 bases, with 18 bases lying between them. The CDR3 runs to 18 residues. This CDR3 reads CAISGDGRVATGANVLTF. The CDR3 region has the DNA TGTGCCATCAGTGGGGATGGCAGGGTGGCTACTGGGGCCAACGTCCTGACTTTC.

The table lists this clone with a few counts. CDR3 sequence reads: CASSPSPGNQPQHF. Written as DNA, the CDR3 is TGTGCCAGCAGCCCCAGTCCGGGAAATCAGCCCCAGCATTTT. This chain connects TRBV5-5 to TRBJ1-5; D unclear. The CDR3 length is 14 residues. The V end lost 4 bases, the J end lost 4 bases, and 12 bases lay between the germline ends. Germline CDR1 SGHKS, CDR2 YYEKEE (reference sequence).